The 20 T cell receptor beta chains listed next were all sequenced from one sample in a study of cytomegalovirus exposure and HLA in healthy donors. Researchers ran the PCR with 60 Vbeta and 13 Jbeta primers. Clones were read by immunoSEQ multiplex PCR, and TCRdb kept only the in-frame ones, dropping some. The profile covers about 120,000 clones, with 80% appearing a single time and about 0.22% taken by the ten largest. The sample taken for sequencing was PBMCs. These receptors came from a man aged 50 to 60 in good health and CMV-seronegative.

The chain has TRBV7-3 and TRBJ2-2, with TRBD1 matching over 7 bases. This CDR3 region has 15 residues. After removal of 2 bases from V and 0 bases from J, the junction contained 0 bases not matched to a gene. CDR1 is SGHTA, CDR2 FQGTGA, per germline. The CDR3 DNA follows: TGTGCCAGCAGCTTAGGGACAGCGAACACCGGGGAGCTGTTTTTT. It encodes CASSLGTANTGELFF.

The V call is TRBV10-1, the J call TRBJ2-6, with 9 bases that match TRBD1. The CDR3 covers 18 residues. After removal of 3 bases from V and 2 bases from J, the junction contained 8 bases not matched to a gene. From germline, CDR1 is WNHNN and CDR2 SYGVQD (reference sequence). CDR3 loop: CASSELGTGIAGANVLTF. CDR3 DNA: TGCGCCAGCAGTGAACTCGGGACAGGGATCGCTGGGGCCAACGTCCTGACTTTC.

This clone was observed a few times. The chain combines TRBV29-1 with TRBJ1-1; D is uncertain. Germline V lookup: CDR1 SQVTM, CDR2 ANQGSEA. Trimming removed 3 bases from V and 1 base from J, with 6 bases in between. The CDR3 contains 12 residues. The CDR3 nucleotides read TGCAGCGTTGATGCAGGGAACACTGAAGCTTTCTTT. Translation: CSVDAGNTEAFF. The entire variable domain, with the rest obtained from reference TRBV29-1 and TRBJ1-1, is as follows: SAVISQKPSRDICQRGTSLTIQCQVDSQVTMMFWYRQQPGQSLTLIATANQGSEATYESGFVIDKFPISRPNLTFSTLTVSNMSPEDSSIYLCSVDAGNTEAFFGQGTRLTVV.

The CDR3 coding sequence is TGTGCCAGCAGGACTCCTAGCGACGAGCAGTACTTC. This gives the protein CASRTPSDEQYF. J is TRBJ2-7 and V is TRBV6-5, with D maybe TRBD2 (6 bases). Germline CDR1 is MNHEY and CDR2 is SVGAGI. The CDR3 length is 12 residues. V gave up 6 bases and J gave up 5 bases, with 11 bases separating them.

V is TRBV27 and J is TRBJ2-7, with TRBD1 matching 12 bases. The ends lost 7 bases at V and 5 bases at J; junction bases unmatched: 12. The germline V gene has CDR1 MNHEY and CDR2 SMNVEV (reference sequence). There are 16 residues in the CDR3. CDR3 residues: CASTSYWGQGANEQYF. CDR3 sequence (DNA): TGTGCCAGCACTTCCTATTGGGGACAGGGGGCGAACGAGCAGTACTTC.

The rearrangement uses TRBV30 and TRBJ1-2; 9 nucleotides agree with TRBD1. The CDR3 spans 16 residues. Germline-derived CDR1 and CDR2 are GTSNPN and SVGIG (reference sequence). J gave up 8 bases and V 3 bases, and 16 bases lay outside the gene matches. The CDR3 reads CAWSTGQGQRSEGYTF. The CDR3 bases are TGTGCCTGGAGCACGGGACAGGGCCAACGGTCGGAAGGCTACACCTTC.

J is TRBJ1-2 and V is TRBV19; weak D call: TRBD1 (5 bases). V dropped 6 bases and J dropped 4 bases, with 12 bases sitting between them. The CDR3 totals 13 residues. CDR1 is LNHDA, CDR2 SQIVND, per germline (reference sequence). As DNA, the CDR3 is TGTGCCAGTAGGGACGGACAAGCCTATGGCTACACCTTC. It specifies CASRDGQAYGYTF.

The V and J genes are TRBV5-1 and TRBJ1-5; no clear D gene. V lost 0 bases and J lost 7, with 11 bases in between. This CDR3 comprises 14 residues. The germline gives CDR1 SGHRS, CDR2 YFSETQ. This chain's CDR3 is CASSLEFGRQPQHF. Written as DNA, the CDR3 is TGCGCCAGCAGCTTGGAATTCGGCAGGCAGCCCCAGCATTTT.

This chain joins TRBV30 and TRBJ1-2; tentatively, D is TRBD1 (5 bases). CDR1 is GTSNPN and CDR2 is SVGIG in the germline V gene (reference sequence). Trimming left V 0 bases short and J 8 bases short, with 16 bases between. The CDR3 is 14 residues long. DNA for the CDR3: TGTGCCTGGAGTGTAGGTGGGGCAGGGCAAGGCTACACCTTC. It translates to CAWSVGGAGQGYTF.

Only one count was recorded for this clone. The chain carries TRBV28 and TRBJ1-5; 7 bases match TRBD1. The J segment lost 7 bases and the V segment lost 8 bases, leaving 8 bases of the junction unmatched. This CDR3 contains 13 residues. Per germline, CDR1 MDHEN and CDR2 SYDVKM. The CDR3 protein is CASHRGGGQPQHF. CDR3 nucleotide sequence: TGTGCCAGCCACAGGGGAGGCGGACAGCCCCAGCATTTT.

The J gene is TRBJ1-3, the V gene TRBV6-5; D gene uncertain. The CDR3 loop spans 12 amino acids. CDR1 is MNHEY and CDR2 is SVGAGI in the germline V gene. The ends were cut back, 6 bases at V and 10 bases at J, with 13 bases in the middle. This CDR3 reads CASSRSGGTIYF. In DNA form, the CDR3 reads TGTGCCAGCAGCCGATCCGGAGGAACCATATATTTT.

The V and J genes are TRBV7-9 and TRBJ1-2; tentative D call: TRBD1 (5 bases). The germline CDR1 and CDR2 sequences are SEHNR and FQNEAQ (reference sequence). This CDR3 region has 15 residues. V was shortened by 3 bases and J by 4 bases, with 15 bases between the two germline ends. The CDR3 nucleotides are TGTGCCAGCAGCTTTTCGGGGGATCGAGGCTATGGCTACACCTTC. This gives the protein CASSFSGDRGYGYTF.

V usage is TRBV19 and J usage is TRBJ2-1, with 10 bases that match TRBD2. There are 15 residues in the CDR3. Losses at the gene ends were 1 base for V and 10 bases for J; bases not matched to a gene: 7. Germline V gene sequence: CDR1 LNHDA, CDR2 SQIVND (reference sequence). CDR3 residues: CASSIGLSGGREQFF. For the CDR3, the DNA is TGTGCCAGTAGTATAGGGCTTAGCGGGGGGCGGGAGCAGTTCTTC.

The chain recombines TRBV6-1 with TRBJ2-3; 8 nucleotides align to TRBD2. The CDR3 runs to 15 residues. Germline CDR1 reads MNHNS; CDR2 reads SASEGT. With 2 bases clipped from V and 5 bases from J, the junction kept 6 bases outside the gene matches. CDR3 sequence reads: CASSENGGAGDTQYF. CDR3 DNA: TGTGCCAGCAGTGAAAACGGGGGGGCCGGAGATACGCAGTATTTT.

V gene TRBV14 combines with J gene TRBJ2-5; D not certain. CDR3 length: 14 residues. Trimming shortened V by 0 bases and J by 2 bases, and 7 bases separated the two germline ends. The germline gives CDR1 SGHDN, CDR2 FVKESK. As DNA, the CDR3 is TGTGCCAGCAGCCAAGATCACATTCAAGAGACCCAGTACTTC. It encodes CASSQDHIQETQYF.

This clone has only one observation. The V gene is TRBV6-1, the J gene TRBJ1-1; 9 bases are shared with TRBD1. CDR1 and CDR2 (germline): MNHNS, SASEGT. The CDR3 loop spans 16 amino acids. Trimming at V came to 0 bases and at J to 10 bases, leaving 12 bases not matched to a gene. CDR3 bases: TGTGCCAGCAGTGAAGCGTACAGGGGGCGCGGGATTCTAGCTTTCTTT. Translation: CASSEAYRGRGILAFF.

The chain carries TRBV5-8 and TRBJ1-1; possibly TRBD1 for D (5 bases). V lost 4 bases and J lost 0, with 16 bases in between. CDR1 SGHTS and CDR2 YDEGEE come from the germline V gene. The CDR3 has 16 residues. CDR3 residues: CASSARAGGMNTEAFF. The CDR3 DNA sequence: TGTGCCAGCAGCGCCCGGGCCGGGGGAATGAACACTGAAGCTTTCTTT. Combining the CDR3 with reference TRBV5-8 and TRBJ1-1 gives the whole variable domain EAGVTQSPTHLIKTRGQQATLRCSPISGHTSVYWYQQALGLGLQFLLWYDEGEERNRGNFPPRFSGRQFPNYSSELNVNALELEDSALYLCASSARAGGMNTEAFFGQGTRLTVV.

The genes are TRBV9 and TRBJ2-5; TRBD1 is a possible D gene (6 bases). Germline V gene data show CDR1 as SGDLS and CDR2 as YYNGEE. V was clipped by 4 bases and J by 1 base, with 20 bases between them. The CDR3 runs 17 residues. This CDR3 reads CASSPRGGGFFQETQYF. The CDR3 nucleotides are TGTGCCAGCAGCCCCCGAGGTGGGGGCTTTTTCCAAGAGACCCAGTACTTC.

This rearrangement joins TRBV6-4 to TRBJ2-2; 10 nucleotides align to TRBD2. Germline assignment: CDR1 MRHNA and CDR2 SNTAGT. V shed 9 bases, J shed 5 bases, and the junction held 15 bases outside the gene matches. The CDR3 runs 17 residues. CDR3 DNA sequence: TGTGCCAGTCTGACCGGGACTAGCGCAAGAGGTACCGGGGAGCTGTTTTTT. This translates into CASLTGTSARGTGELFF.

This chain uses TRBV11-2 with TRBJ2-1; 7 bases align to TRBD1. The germline V gene has CDR1 SGHAT and CDR2 FQNNGV. This CDR3 contains 13 residues. The V segment lost 5 bases and the J segment 5 bases; nucleotides outside the gene matches: 3. The CDR3 coding sequence is TGTGCCAGCAGCCTGGGACAGAACAATGAGCAGTTCTTC. Its translation: CASSLGQNNEQFF.